This passage covers 25 T cell receptor beta chains from one sample sequenced in a study of shared clonotypes between healthy human individuals. The table came from immunoSEQ multiplex PCR; TCRdb's copy has only in-frame clones and leaves some out. The sample contains some 2,000,000 clones, approximately 96% of which appear only once. Sequencing used naive CD4+ T cells sorted from blood. Subset in this sample: CD45RA+ positively selected. These receptors all stem from a man in his late teens or twenties in good health.

This sequence joins TRBV6-5 and TRBJ2-1; D uncertain. Trimming cost V 4 bases and J 0 bases, with 13 bases left between them. Per the germline V gene, CDR1 is MNHEY and CDR2 is SVGAGI. The CDR3 consists of 16 residues. CDR3 nucleotide sequence: TGTGCCAGCAGTTTCGTGGGGTCGAGCTCCTACAATGAGCAGTTCTTC. Translation gives CASSFVGSSSYNEQFF.

This chain uses TRBV10-2 with TRBJ1-5; no clear D. CDR1 is WSHSY and CDR2 is SAAADI in the germline V gene. This CDR3 comprises 9 residues. V was cut by 6 bases and J by 13 bases, with 7 bases left in between. CDR3: CASRGLQHF. The CDR3 bases are TGCGCCAGCAGGGGCCTTCAGCATTTT.

This sequence joins TRBV4-3 and TRBJ1-2; TRBD1 matches 7 bases. With V trimmed by 0 bases and J by 8 bases, 3 bases remained unmatched. CDR1 and CDR2 from the germline V gene are LGHNA and YSLEER. The CDR3 consists of 13 residues. The CDR3 coding sequence is TGCGCCAGCAGCCAAGAGCCGACAGGGGGCTACACCTTC. Its translation: CASSQEPTGGYTF.

The chain carries TRBV10-3 and TRBJ2-1; 14 nucleotides line up with TRBD2. The V gene end was trimmed by 3 bases and the J gene end by 13 bases; junction bases not matched to a gene: 8. The CDR3 totals 15 residues. Germline V lookup: CDR1 ENHRY, CDR2 SYGVKD. This CDR3 reads CAISEGLAGGKEQFF. CDR3 DNA: TGTGCCATCAGTGAAGGACTAGCGGGAGGCAAAGAACAGTTCTTC.

The chain joins TRBV30 to TRBJ1-6; unclear D gene. The V gene lost 1 base and the J gene lost 9 bases, with 13 bases spanning the gap. CDR3 size: 14 residues. Germline V lookup: CDR1 GTSNPN, CDR2 SVGIG (reference sequence). CDR3 in DNA: TGTGCCTGGAGTGAAGGGAGTATCGGTTCACCCCTCCACTTT. This sequence encodes CAWSEGSIGSPLHF.

V usage is TRBV11-2 and J usage is TRBJ1-6; no clear D. The germline V and J ends were trimmed by 1 base and 8 bases, with 6 bases remaining between them. CDR1 is SGHAT and CDR2 is FQNNGV in the germline V gene. The CDR3 has 13 residues. The CDR3 region is CASSLVPDSPLHF. CDR3 DNA sequence: TGTGCCAGCAGCTTAGTCCCAGATTCACCCCTCCACTTT. The whole variable domain, filled in from reference TRBV11-2 and TRBJ1-6, reads EAGVAQSPRYKIIEKRQSVAFWCNPISGHATLYWYQQILGQGPKLLIQFQNNGVVDDSQLPKDRFSAERLKGVDSTLKIQPAKLEDSAVYLCASSLVPDSPLHFGNGTRLTVT.

Details on this clone: Distinct nucleotide sequences in the sample also encode this CDR3. V is TRBV2 and J is TRBJ2-7; D unclear. This CDR3 has 11 amino acids. Trimming took 4 bases from V and 4 from J, leaving 5 bases between them. In germline, CDR1 is SNHLY, CDR2 FYNNEI. The CDR3 nucleotides read TGTGCCAGCAGTGGCCTATACGAGCAGTACTTC. This codes for CASSGLYEQYF.

V and J are TRBV29-1 and TRBJ2-3; D remains unclear. Trimming took off 7 bases at V and 1 base at J, with 12 bases between the two ends. Germline V lookup: CDR1 SQVTM, CDR2 ANQGSEA. The CDR3 has 13 residues. CDR3 residues: CSGVRRGTDTQYF. The CDR3 bases are TGCAGCGGAGTCCGTAGGGGCACAGATACGCAGTATTTT.

This clone is a singleton in its sample. The chain uses TRBV30 and TRBJ2-3, with 12 bases that match TRBD2. Germline loops: CDR1 GTSNPN, CDR2 SVGIG (reference sequence). J was trimmed by 1 base and V by 4 bases; bases with no gene match: 6. The CDR3 is 16 residues long. Here the CDR3 DNA reads TGTGCCTGGAAACTAGCGGGGGGCGGGGGCACAGATACGCAGTATTTT. Amino acids: CAWKLAGGGGTDTQYF.

The count of this clone is one. The chain carries TRBV5-4 and TRBJ2-1; D perhaps matches TRBD1 (6 bases). The CDR3 spans 15 residues. Trimming cost V 4 bases and J 3 bases, with 14 bases left between them. Germline V gene data show CDR1 as SGHNT and CDR2 as YYREEE (reference sequence). The CDR3 DNA follows: TGTGCCAGCAGCCAGGGACAAGGGTACTACAATGAGCAGTTCTTC. It is translated as CASSQGQGYYNEQFF.

The rearrangement links TRBV6-6 to TRBJ2-7, with 13 nucleotides matching TRBD2. The CDR3 contains 15 residues. Unmatched junction bases numbered 3, after V lost 5 bases and J lost 2 bases. Germline V gives CDR1 MNHNY, CDR2 SVGAGI (reference sequence). Here the CDR3 reads CASSGLAGETYEQYF. The CDR3, as DNA: TGTGCCAGCAGTGGACTAGCGGGGGAGACCTACGAGCAGTACTTC.

The chain employs TRBV6-1 and TRBJ1-1; D uncertain. Germline values: CDR1 MNHNS, CDR2 SASEGT. The CDR3 is made up of 13 amino acids. V shed 4 bases and J shed 4 bases, with 10 bases lying between them. CDR3: CASSVGEGTEAFF. The CDR3 nucleotides are TGTGCCAGCAGTGTTGGGGAGGGCACTGAAGCTTTCTTT.

V and J are TRBV30 and TRBJ1-5, with unresolved D. Looked up from germline, CDR1 is GTSNPN and CDR2 is SVGIG (reference sequence). This CDR3 region has 13 residues. V lost 0 bases and J lost 3, with 6 bases in between. The CDR3 nucleotides read TGTGCCTGGAGTGTAGACAACAATCAGCCCCAGCATTTT. Protein: CAWSVDNNQPQHF.

This clone has a single count. The J gene is TRBJ2-2, the V gene TRBV2, with D maybe TRBD1 (5 bases). The CDR3 has 16 amino acids. Germline CDR1 reads SNHLY; CDR2 reads FYNNEI. Trimming took 2 bases from V and 1 from J, leaving 11 bases between them. The CDR3: CASSERRQKNTGELFF. As DNA, the CDR3 is TGTGCCAGCAGTGAAAGGAGACAGAAGAACACCGGGGAGCTGTTTTTT.

The genes are TRBV5-4 and TRBJ2-3; D may be TRBD1 (5 bases). The V end was cut by 9 bases, the J end by 1 base, with 18 bases between. Germline loops: CDR1 SGHNT, CDR2 YYREEE (reference sequence). CDR3 length: 15 amino acids. The CDR3 DNA follows: TGTGCCATAAACACAGGCGGTAGGGGCACAGATACGCAGTATTTT. Protein sequence: CAINTGGRGTDTQYF.

The chain joins TRBV7-2 to TRBJ2-1, with TRBD2 identical over 7 bases. The ends lost 2 bases at V and 3 bases at J; junction bases unmatched: 7. The CDR3 is 16 amino acids. Germline CDR1 SGHTA, CDR2 FQGNSA. The CDR3 DNA follows: TGTGCCAGCAGCTTAAATCCTAGCGGAGACTACAATGAGCAGTTCTTC. Protein product: CASSLNPSGDYNEQFF.

This rearrangement joins TRBV7-3 to TRBJ2-1, with D perhaps given as TRBD1 or TRBD2 (5 bases each). The germline V gene encodes CDR1 SGHTA and CDR2 FQGTGA. V gave up 5 bases and J gave up 2 bases, with 13 bases separating them. The CDR3 length is 15 residues. This chain's CDR3 is CASSPEGWTYNEQFF. The CDR3 DNA reads TGTGCCAGCAGCCCCGAGGGGTGGACCTACAATGAGCAGTTCTTC.

This clone was recorded once. This sequence joins TRBV19 and TRBJ1-5; TRBD1 agrees at 8 bases. The CDR3 consists of 16 residues. The V gene end was trimmed by 1 base and the J gene end by 5 bases; junction bases not matched to a gene: 7. Germline V CDR1 and CDR2: LNHDA, SQIVND (reference sequence). The CDR3, as DNA: TGTGCCAGTAGTATAGCTGTTAAACAGGGGGATCAGCCCCAGCATTTT. It is translated as CASSIAVKQGDQPQHF.

The CDR3 region has the DNA TGTGCCAGTAGAGACAGGGCTAATGGCTACACCTTC. It translates to CASRDRANGYTF. The chain uses TRBV19 and TRBJ1-2, with 7 bases that match TRBD1. CDR1 is LNHDA, CDR2 SQIVND, per germline (reference sequence). The junction had 4 bases not matched to a gene; V was cut back by 6 bases and J by 6 bases. The CDR3 consists of 12 residues. The full variable domain, rest sourced from reference TRBV19 and TRBJ1-2, is DGGITQSPKYLFRKEGQNVTLSCEQNLNHDAMYWYRQDPGQGLRLIYYSQIVNDFQKGDIAEGYSVSREKKESFPLTVTSAQKNPTAFYLCASRDRANGYTFGSGTRLTVV.

This chain's CDR3 is CAWSPGKTYEQYF. The CDR3 coding sequence is TGTGCCTGGAGTCCGGGAAAGACCTACGAGCAGTACTTC. The J gene is TRBJ2-7, the V gene TRBV30; perhaps TRBD2 as D (5 bases). V was cut by 2 bases and J by 2 bases, with 10 bases left in between. CDR3 size: 13 residues. Germline V gene sequence: CDR1 GTSNPN, CDR2 SVGIG (reference sequence).

The rearrangement joins TRBV25-1 to TRBJ1-1, with D tentatively TRBD1 (5 bases). This CDR3 is built from 14 residues. Germline V lookup: CDR1 MGHDK, CDR2 SYGVNS. V lost 8 bases and J 0 bases, leaving 13 bases between the germline ends. The DNA for the CDR3 is TGTGCCAGCTCCCAGGGAACTTTGAACACTGAAGCTTTCTTT. Amino acid sequence: CASSQGTLNTEAFF. Full variable domain (remainder filled in from reference TRBV25-1 and TRBJ1-1): EADIYQTPRYLVIGTGKKITLECSQTMGHDKMYWYQQDPGMELHLIHYSYGVNSTEKGDLSSESTVSRIRTEHFPLTLESARPSHTSQYLCASSQGTLNTEAFFGQGTRLTVV.

This clone was detected once. The chain recombines TRBV10-1 with TRBJ1-2; 8 bases fit TRBD1. V shed 6 bases and J 8 bases; nucleotides not matched to a gene: 8. This CDR3 is built from 13 residues. Germline CDR1 and CDR2: WNHNN and SYGVQD (reference sequence). This CDR3 is CASSSDRGQGYTF. The CDR3 DNA reads TGCGCCAGCAGCAGTGACAGGGGTCAGGGCTACACCTTC.

Notes on this clone: Other DNA sequences in this sample translate to the same CDR3. The rearrangement joins TRBV30 to TRBJ1-5; D is undetermined. V lost 1 base and J 4 bases, leaving 5 bases between the germline ends. This CDR3 region has 12 residues. Germline assignment: CDR1 GTSNPN and CDR2 SVGIG (reference sequence). As DNA, the CDR3 is TGTGCCTGGAGTGGCCCAAATCAGCCCCAGCATTTT. This sequence encodes CAWSGPNQPQHF.

This clone occurred once. The chain recombines TRBV7-8 with TRBJ2-5; possible D gene TRBD2, 5 bases. V lost 3 bases and J 4 bases, leaving 18 bases between the germline ends. The germline V gene has CDR1 SGHVS and CDR2 FQNEAQ. The CDR3 contains 16 residues. The chain's CDR3 is CASSFFLSDYLETQYF. The CDR3 nucleotides read TGTGCCAGCAGCTTCTTTTTAAGCGACTATCTAGAGACCCAGTACTTC.

This rearrangement joins TRBV5-4 to TRBJ1-5, with a weak D call TRBD1 (5 bases). Germline-derived CDR1 and CDR2 are SGHNT and YYREEE (reference sequence). The V and J ends lost 0 bases and 3 bases respectively, with 13 bases between them. CDR3 length: 16 residues. The CDR3 nucleotides are TGTGCCAGCAGCTTGGACCAGGGCCGAAACAATCAGCCCCAGCATTTT. This encodes CASSLDQGRNNQPQHF.